A selection of T cell receptor beta chains follows, all from one sample in a study of blood T cell repertoires in COVID-19. The table came from immunoSEQ multiplex PCR; TCRdb's copy has only in-frame clones and leaves some out. The repertoire has 25,000 to 35,000 clones, 89% of them found once; the top ten carry around half. The sample taken for sequencing was peripheral blood. The receptors derive from a human donor with acute or convalescent COVID-19. The donor label of this sample is uncertain. The CDR3 runs from the conserved cysteine through the conserved F or W. D genes are given only for firm matches. The listing skips clone size in some rows; elsewhere it reads once, few, many or a size class.

v_call: TRBV5-1; clone_size: -; j_call: TRBJ2-1; d_call: -; cdr3_nt: TGCGCCAGCAGTCGGACAGTCCGTGAGCAGTTCTTC; cdr3_aa: CASSRTVREQFF
v_call: TRBV5-1; clone_size: -; j_call: TRBJ1-3; d_call: TRBD1; cdr3_nt: TGCGCCAGCAGCTTCTCGACAGGGGCCAGCTCTGGAAACACCATATATTTT; cdr3_aa: CASSFSTGASSGNTIYF
v_call: TRBV19; clone_size: -; j_call: TRBJ1-4; d_call: TRBD1; cdr3_nt: TGTGCCAGTAGTACCGGACAGGGGTCTTTGGAAAAACTGTTTTTT; cdr3_aa: CASSTGQGSLEKLFF
v_call: TRBV7-9; clone_size: -; j_call: TRBJ2-2; d_call: TRBD1; cdr3_nt: TGTGCCAGCAGCTTCCGTCGACAGGGGACCGGGGAGCTGTTTTTT; cdr3_aa: CASSFRRQGTGELFF
v_call: TRBV18; clone_size: -; j_call: TRBJ1-1; d_call: -; cdr3_nt: TGTGCCAGCTCACCGAGACAGGAAGGGTCTGAAGCTTTCTTT; cdr3_aa: CASSPRQEGSEAFF
v_call: TRBV15; clone_size: few; j_call: TRBJ1-1; d_call: TRBD1; cdr3_nt: TGTGCCACCAGCCCTCCGGACAGGGTCGTTGAAGCTTTCTTT; cdr3_aa: CATSPPDRVVEAFF
v_call: TRBV10-3; clone_size: -; j_call: TRBJ2-1; d_call: TRBD2; cdr3_nt: TGTGCCATCAGTGAGTCTGCAGCGGGAGGGCAGAATGAGCAGTTCTTC; cdr3_aa: CAISESAAGGQNEQFF
v_call: TRBV10-1; clone_size: once; j_call: TRBJ2-3; d_call: -; cdr3_nt: TGCGCCAGCAGTGTTTCGGAGCGGCCGGGCACAGATACGCAGTATTTT; cdr3_aa: CASSVSERPGTDTQYF
v_call: TRBV6-5; clone_size: -; j_call: TRBJ2-3; d_call: -; cdr3_nt: TGTGCCAGCAGTTACCGCCGGGGGAAGGATACGCAGTATTTT; cdr3_aa: CASSYRRGKDTQYF
v_call: TRBV5-5; clone_size: few; j_call: TRBJ2-7; d_call: -; cdr3_nt: TGTGCCAGCAGTTTAACCTCCGGGACTAGGGGGCACGAGCAGTACTTC; cdr3_aa: CASSLTSGTRGHEQYF
v_call: TRBV5-5; clone_size: -; j_call: TRBJ2-5; d_call: -; cdr3_nt: TGTGCCAGCAGCTACCGGGAGACCCAGTACTTC; cdr3_aa: CASSYRETQYF
v_call: TRBV20-1; clone_size: -; j_call: TRBJ2-7; d_call: TRBD1; cdr3_nt: TGCAGTGCTAGGACAGGGAGTGAGCAGTACTTC; cdr3_aa: CSARTGSEQYF
v_call: TRBV29-1; clone_size: -; j_call: TRBJ2-5; d_call: TRBD1; cdr3_nt: TGCAGCGTTGTTCGGACAGGACCTCGGGGGACCCAGTACTTC; cdr3_aa: CSVVRTGPRGTQYF
v_call: TRBV6-5; clone_size: -; j_call: TRBJ2-7; d_call: TRBD2; cdr3_nt: TGTGCCAGCAGAGCCAACAGAGGGAGGGTCGGGGAGCAGTACTTC; cdr3_aa: CASRANRGRVGEQYF
v_call: TRBV18; clone_size: -; j_call: TRBJ1-2; d_call: TRBD1; cdr3_nt: TGTGCCAGCTCACTGGGGACAGGGAATGGCTACACCTTC; cdr3_aa: CASSLGTGNGYTF
v_call: TRBV7-2; clone_size: -; j_call: TRBJ1-6; d_call: -; cdr3_nt: TGTGCCACTGGGCCACCTTGGGATTCACCCCTCCACTTT; cdr3_aa: CATGPPWDSPLHF
v_call: TRBV30; clone_size: -; j_call: TRBJ1-1; d_call: TRBD1; cdr3_nt: TGTGCCTGGAGTACGACAGGGGATACTGAAGCTTTCTTT; cdr3_aa: CAWSTTGDTEAFF
v_call: TRBV11-2; clone_size: -; j_call: TRBJ2-1; d_call: -; cdr3_nt: TGTGCCAGCCCGAGGGAAGCCCGCACCGAGCAGTTCTTC; cdr3_aa: CASPREARTEQFF
v_call: TRBV7-9; clone_size: few; j_call: TRBJ2-4; d_call: TRBD1; cdr3_nt: TGTGCCAGCAGCCCCCGACAGGGACCCAAAAACATTCAGTACTTC; cdr3_aa: CASSPRQGPKNIQYF
v_call: TRBV19; clone_size: -; j_call: TRBJ1-2; d_call: TRBD1; cdr3_nt: TGTGCCAGTACCGAAGGACAGGGTTACTATGGCTACACCTTC; cdr3_aa: CASTEGQGYYGYTF
v_call: TRBV28; clone_size: -; j_call: TRBJ2-7; d_call: TRBD2; cdr3_nt: TGTGCCAGCAGTATACCGGGACTAGCCTACGAGCAGTACTTC; cdr3_aa: CASSIPGLAYEQYF
v_call: TRBV18; clone_size: -; j_call: TRBJ2-7; d_call: TRBD1; cdr3_nt: TGTGCCAGCTCACCACCAGGGGACAGATACGAGCAGTACTTC; cdr3_aa: CASSPPGDRYEQYF
v_call: TRBV12-3/TRBV12-4; clone_size: -; j_call: TRBJ2-5; d_call: -; cdr3_nt: TGTGCCAGCAGTTTTCAAAACTGGGAGACCCAGTACTTC; cdr3_aa: CASSFQNWETQYF
v_call: TRBV30; clone_size: -; j_call: TRBJ2-5; d_call: -; cdr3_nt: TGTGCCTGGAGCGAGGGGGTCAGTGAAAGAGAGACCCAGTACTTC; cdr3_aa: CAWSEGVSERETQYF
v_call: TRBV7-3; clone_size: -; j_call: TRBJ2-3; d_call: -; cdr3_nt: TGTGCCAGCAGCCGAAGGGGTTCTAGCACAGATACGCAGTATTTT; cdr3_aa: CASSRRGSSTDTQYF
v_call: TRBV9; clone_size: -; j_call: TRBJ1-4; d_call: -; cdr3_nt: TGTGCCAGCAGCCCAAGACAGTATACTAATGAAAAACTGTTTTTT; cdr3_aa: CASSPRQYTNEKLFF
v_call: TRBV6-6; clone_size: -; j_call: TRBJ2-1; d_call: -; cdr3_nt: TGTGCCAGCAGTTACGGGGAGGGGGTCCACAATGAGCAGTTCTTC; cdr3_aa: CASSYGEGVHNEQFF
v_call: TRBV28; clone_size: -; j_call: TRBJ1-2; d_call: -; cdr3_nt: TGTGCCAGCAGTTTTTTAGGGGCCGCCGGCTACACCTTC; cdr3_aa: CASSFLGAAGYTF
v_call: TRBV5-1; clone_size: once; j_call: TRBJ1-2; d_call: TRBD1; cdr3_nt: TGCGCCAGCAGCTTGACAGGGGGGTCGAACTATGGCTACACCTTC; cdr3_aa: CASSLTGGSNYGYTF
v_call: TRBV10-1; clone_size: -; j_call: TRBJ1-1; d_call: -; cdr3_nt: TGCGCCAGCAGTGCGGCAGGGAACACTGAAGCTTTCTTT; cdr3_aa: CASSAAGNTEAFF
v_call: TRBV6-5; clone_size: -; j_call: TRBJ1-5; d_call: -; cdr3_nt: TGTGCCAGCAGTTACTCCAGGGGCAATCAGCCCCAGCATTTT; cdr3_aa: CASSYSRGNQPQHF
v_call: TRBV3-1/TRBV3-2; clone_size: -; j_call: TRBJ2-5; d_call: -; cdr3_nt: TGTGCCAGCAGCCATGGAGTGTTGATGGGGACCCAGTACTTC; cdr3_aa: CASSHGVLMGTQYF
v_call: TRBV5-1; clone_size: -; j_call: TRBJ2-5; d_call: TRBD2; cdr3_nt: TGCGCCAGCAGCTTAGGCAGCGGGGGCCCCCAAGAGACCCAGTACTTC; cdr3_aa: CASSLGSGGPQETQYF
v_call: TRBV5-1; clone_size: -; j_call: TRBJ1-2; d_call: TRBD1; cdr3_nt: TGCGCCAGCAGCTTGGCCCGGGACAGGGGGCACGGCTACACCTTC; cdr3_aa: CASSLARDRGHGYTF
v_call: TRBV14; clone_size: -; j_call: TRBJ2-2; d_call: -; cdr3_nt: TGTGCCAGTAGTATGGACAATAGGTGGGCCGGGGAGCTGTTTTTT; cdr3_aa: CASSMDNRWAGELFF
v_call: TRBV5-1; clone_size: -; j_call: TRBJ2-1; d_call: -; cdr3_nt: TGCGCCAGCAGCTCCGACCTGACAGCATACAATGAGCAGTTCTTC; cdr3_aa: CASSSDLTAYNEQFF
v_call: TRBV7-2; clone_size: -; j_call: TRBJ1-2; d_call: -; cdr3_nt: TGTGCCAGCAGCTTACAAGGGGGTAACTATGGCTACACCTTC; cdr3_aa: CASSLQGGNYGYTF
v_call: TRBV24-1; clone_size: -; j_call: TRBJ2-3; d_call: TRBD2; cdr3_nt: TGTGCCACCAGTGACGCTAGCGGAGCCACAGATACGCAGTATTTT; cdr3_aa: CATSDASGATDTQYF
v_call: TRBV7-9; clone_size: -; j_call: TRBJ2-1; d_call: TRBD2; cdr3_nt: TGTGCCAGCAGCCCCCCCGGTAGCGGGGCGCACAATGAGCAGTTCTTC; cdr3_aa: CASSPPGSGAHNEQFF
v_call: TRBV3-1/TRBV3-2; clone_size: few; j_call: TRBJ2-7; d_call: -; cdr3_nt: TGTGCCAGCAGCCGGGAGGGGACATTCTTCTACGAGCAGTACTTC; cdr3_aa: CASSREGTFFYEQYF
v_call: TRBV5-6; clone_size: -; j_call: TRBJ1-1; d_call: TRBD1; cdr3_nt: TGTGCCAGCAGCTTGCCCGGGCAGGGGGGGAACACTGAAGCTTTCTTT; cdr3_aa: CASSLPGQGGNTEAFF
v_call: TRBV5-1; clone_size: few; j_call: TRBJ2-5; d_call: TRBD2; cdr3_nt: TGCGCCAGCAGCCTCCGACTAGCGGGCGGAGAGACCCAGTACTTC; cdr3_aa: CASSLRLAGGETQYF
v_call: TRBV12-3/TRBV12-4; clone_size: -; j_call: TRBJ2-7; d_call: -; cdr3_nt: TGTGCCAGCAGCAGATCATTAGCGATTGAGCAGTACTTC; cdr3_aa: CASSRSLAIEQYF
v_call: TRBV19; clone_size: -; j_call: TRBJ2-1; d_call: TRBD2; cdr3_nt: TGTGCCAGTGGAAACTCCTTAGCGGGGGGGCATGAGCAGTTCTTC; cdr3_aa: CASGNSLAGGHEQFF
v_call: TRBV27; clone_size: -; j_call: TRBJ2-1; d_call: TRBD2; cdr3_nt: TGTGCCAGCAGTCTCCTGACTAGCGGGATAACGAATGAGCAGTTCTTC; cdr3_aa: CASSLLTSGITNEQFF
v_call: TRBV19; clone_size: -; j_call: TRBJ2-2; d_call: -; cdr3_nt: TGTGCCACCCATAAAGGGAGCGGGAACACCGGGGAGCTGTTTTTT; cdr3_aa: CATHKGSGNTGELFF
v_call: TRBV2; clone_size: -; j_call: TRBJ2-1; d_call: -; cdr3_nt: TGTGCCAGCAGGGAGGGCCCGGGGCGAAATGAGCAGTTCTTC; cdr3_aa: CASREGPGRNEQFF
v_call: TRBV27; clone_size: once; j_call: TRBJ2-1; d_call: TRBD2; cdr3_nt: TGTGCCAGCAGTTTTCAAGCGGGAGGGCCGTCCAATGAGCAGTTCTTC; cdr3_aa: CASSFQAGGPSNEQFF
v_call: TRBV7-9; clone_size: -; j_call: TRBJ2-1; d_call: -; cdr3_nt: TGTGCCAGCAGCTTAACTGGGAACACCAGGGATGAGCAGTTCTTC; cdr3_aa: CASSLTGNTRDEQFF
v_call: TRBV12-3/TRBV12-4; clone_size: -; j_call: TRBJ1-3; d_call: -; cdr3_nt: TGTGCCAGCACGCTGGGAGTTGGAAACACCATATATTTT; cdr3_aa: CASTLGVGNTIYF
v_call: TRBV12-3/TRBV12-4; clone_size: -; j_call: TRBJ1-1; d_call: -; cdr3_nt: TGTGCCAGCAGCAAGCCGACTACTGAAGCTTTCTTT; cdr3_aa: CASSKPTTEAFF
v_call: TRBV3-1/TRBV3-2; clone_size: -; j_call: TRBJ2-7; d_call: -; cdr3_nt: TGTGCCAGCAGCCAAGATCTGGCTAGCTTGGGTCGGGAGCAGTACTTC; cdr3_aa: CASSQDLASLGREQYF